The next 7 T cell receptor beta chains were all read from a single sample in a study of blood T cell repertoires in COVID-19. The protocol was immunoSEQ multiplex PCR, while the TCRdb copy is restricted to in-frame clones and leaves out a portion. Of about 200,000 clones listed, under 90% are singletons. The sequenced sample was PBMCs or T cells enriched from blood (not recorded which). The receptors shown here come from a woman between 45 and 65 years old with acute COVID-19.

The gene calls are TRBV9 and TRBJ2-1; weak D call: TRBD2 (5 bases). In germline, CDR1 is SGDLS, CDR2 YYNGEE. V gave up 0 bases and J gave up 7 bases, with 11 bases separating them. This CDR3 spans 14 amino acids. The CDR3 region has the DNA TGTGCCAGCAGCGTAGGCCCCCGGGAAAATGAGCAGTTCTTC. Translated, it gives CASSVGPRENEQFF.

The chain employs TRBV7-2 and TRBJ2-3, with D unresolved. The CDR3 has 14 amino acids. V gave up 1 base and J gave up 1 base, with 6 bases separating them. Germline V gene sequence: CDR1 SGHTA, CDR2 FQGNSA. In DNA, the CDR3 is TGTGCCAGCAGCTTAGTCTTTCGCACAGATACGCAGTATTTT. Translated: CASSLVFRTDTQYF.

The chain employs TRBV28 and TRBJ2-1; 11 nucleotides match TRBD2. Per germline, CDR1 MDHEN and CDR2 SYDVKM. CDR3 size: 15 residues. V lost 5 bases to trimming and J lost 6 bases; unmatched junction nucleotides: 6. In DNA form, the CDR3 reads TGTGCCAGCAGTAAGGGGACTAGCGGCACCAATGAGCAGTTCTTC. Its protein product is CASSKGTSGTNEQFF.

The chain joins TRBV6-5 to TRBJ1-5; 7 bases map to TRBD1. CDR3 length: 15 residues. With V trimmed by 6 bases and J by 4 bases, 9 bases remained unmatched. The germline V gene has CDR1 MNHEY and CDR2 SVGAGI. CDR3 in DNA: TGTGCCAGCAGGGACGAGACAGGGACGAATCAGCCCCAGCATTTT. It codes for CASRDETGTNQPQHF.

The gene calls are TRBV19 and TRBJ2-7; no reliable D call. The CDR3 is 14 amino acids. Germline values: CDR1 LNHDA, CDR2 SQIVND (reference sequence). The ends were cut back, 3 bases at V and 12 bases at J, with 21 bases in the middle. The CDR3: CASSISQETAPRYF. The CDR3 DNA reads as TGTGCCAGTAGTATTTCCCAGGAAACCGCCCCCCGGTACTTC.

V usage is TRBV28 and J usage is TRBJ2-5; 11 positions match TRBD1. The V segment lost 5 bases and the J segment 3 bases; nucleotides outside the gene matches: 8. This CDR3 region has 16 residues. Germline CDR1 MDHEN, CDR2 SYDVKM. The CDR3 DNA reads TGTGCCAGCAGTCCCTCAGGACAGGGGGCGAAAGAGACCCAGTACTTC. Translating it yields CASSPSGQGAKETQYF.

CDR3 coding DNA: TGTGCCAGCAGTTTAGCGGGGGGGATGAGAGAGCAGTACTTC. This codes for CASSLAGGMREQYF. The chain uses TRBV28 and TRBJ2-7; 9 positions match TRBD2. Looked up from germline, CDR1 is MDHEN and CDR2 is SYDVKM. The CDR3 consists of 14 residues. V trimming: 2 bases; J trimming: 7 bases; junction bases outside the gene matches: 6.